This TCR beta chain derives from a study of CD8 T cells in Susac syndrome. With random hexamers, roughly 0.5 to 1 ug RNA was reverse transcribed. With immunoSEQ multiplex PCR, TCR beta CDR3 was amplified across 54 Vbeta and 13 Jbeta. A single record per CDR3 protein comes from TCRdb applying MiXCR to the immunoSEQ multiplex PCR reads. The sample lists 250,000 to 300,000 distinct CDR3 sequences, approximately 89% occurring once. Germline CDR1 SQVTM, CDR2 ANQGSEA. CDR3 size: 13 residues. Trimming cost V 6 bases and J 1 base, with 13 bases left between them. The TCR was taken from a human donor with multiple sclerosis. The genes are TRBV29-1 and TRBJ2-7, with D tentatively TRBD2 (6 bases). Material: CD8+ T cells from PBMCs. In DNA form, the CDR3 reads TGCAGCGTGCAAGCGGGTTTGTCCTACGAGCAGTACTTC. Its translation: CSVQAGLSYEQYF.